The 4 T cell receptor beta chains below all came from one sample that was sequenced in a study of blood T cell repertoires in COVID-19. This table comes from immunoSEQ multiplex PCR, and its TCRdb copy is limited to in-frame clones, with some not included. This sample has around 430,000 clones, with around 89% found just once. The sequenced material came from peripheral blood. All receptors come from a woman between 45 and 65 years old with COVID-19, enrolled during active disease.

The chain recombines TRBV30 with TRBJ2-5; 7 bases agree with TRBD1. The CDR3 has 14 residues. The V gene end was trimmed by 0 bases and the J gene end by 3 bases; junction bases not matched to a gene: 4. Per the germline V gene, CDR1 is GTSNPN and CDR2 is SVGIG (reference sequence). The CDR3 here is CAWSVGGQEETQYF. CDR3 nucleotide sequence: TGTGCCTGGAGTGTGGGTGGACAGGAAGAGACCCAGTACTTC.

V is TRBV25-1 and J is TRBJ1-1, with TRBD1 identical over 8 bases. V was clipped by 7 bases and J by 8 bases; unmatched bases: 6. Germline CDR1 MGHDK, CDR2 SYGVNS. This CDR3 has 12 residues. In nucleotides, the CDR3 is TGTGCCAGCACAGGGGGCCCAGTGGAAGCTTTCTTT. Translation: CASTGGPVEAFF.

The genes are TRBV9 and TRBJ1-2; 12 nucleotides agree with TRBD1. CDR1 SGDLS and CDR2 YYNGEE come from the germline V gene. The V and J ends lost 6 bases and 8 bases, in that order; junction bases with no gene match: 14. The length of the CDR3 is 16 residues. CDR3 region: CASTLGTGGAKFGYTF. In DNA form, the CDR3 reads TGTGCCAGCACCCTCGGGACAGGGGGCGCAAAATTCGGCTACACCTTC.

The chain has TRBV30 and TRBJ2-3; 10 nucleotides match TRBD1. J lost 1 base, V lost 4 bases, and 8 bases had no gene match. Germline-derived CDR1 and CDR2 are GTSNPN and SVGIG (reference sequence). This CDR3 region has 16 residues. The CDR3 sequence: CAWTPRTGGGTDTQYF. Here the CDR3 DNA reads TGTGCCTGGACCCCCCGGACAGGGGGAGGCACAGATACGCAGTATTTT.